The 8 T cell receptor beta chains in this list originate from one sample, sequenced in a study of T cells in Graves' hyperthyroidism and ophthalmopathy. Authors of the study amplified TCR beta CDR3 regions from RNA transcripts. The HTBI primer set was used in a first-round RT-PCR of the TCR CDR3. TCRdb analysed the multiplex PCR reads with MiXCR anew, one entry per CDR3 protein. Of around 760,000 distinct CDR3 sequences listed, roughly 32% are singletons. The sample taken for sequencing was blood. The receptors originated from a woman aged 40-49 years with Graves' hyperthyroidism.

This clonotype was detected only once. CDR3 in DNA: TGTGCCAGCAGTTTCGGCGTCAGGGCAGAGACCCAGTACTTC. This gives the protein CASSFGVRAETQYF. This chain links TRBV12-3 or TRBV12-4 with TRBJ2-5; tentative D call: TRBD1 (5 bases). The CDR3 sequence is 14 residues long. Trimming left V 3 bases short and J 4 bases short, with 12 bases between.

This sequence joins TRBV20-1 and TRBJ2-5; perhaps D is TRBD1 or TRBD2 (8 bases each). The CDR3 loop spans 15 amino acids. V was trimmed by 0 bases and J by 9 bases, leaving 20 bases between them. Germline V gives CDR1 DFQATT, CDR2 SNEGSKA (reference sequence). Here the CDR3 DNA reads TGCAGTGCTAGAGAGACAGGGGCTAGCGGGCAAGCCCAGTACTTC. Amino acids: CSARETGASGQAQYF.

This clonotype appeared a few times. The V call is TRBV9, the J call TRBJ2-2, with 8 positions matching TRBD1. After removal of 4 bases from V and 6 bases from J, the junction contained 8 bases not matched to a gene. The CDR3 loop spans 15 amino acids. Germline CDR1 is SGDLS and CDR2 is YYNGEE. The CDR3 here is CASSSTGGSAGELFF. In DNA form, the CDR3 reads TGTGCCAGCAGCTCCACAGGGGGATCGGCCGGGGAGCTGTTTTTT.

This clonotype appeared many times. The CDR3 protein is CASRDRGDSPLHF. Here the CDR3 DNA reads TGTGCCAGCAGGGACAGGGGAGATTCACCCCTCCACTTT. The rearrangement joins TRBV7-9 to TRBJ1-6, with 9 bases that match TRBD1. After removal of 6 bases from V and 8 bases from J, the junction contained 2 bases not matched to a gene. Germline assignment: CDR1 SEHNR and CDR2 FQNEAQ (reference sequence). This CDR3 is 13 amino acids long.

V gene TRBV29-1 combines with J gene TRBJ1-2; D gene uncertain. Trimming took off 3 bases at V and 6 bases at J, with 11 bases between the two ends. Germline CDR1 and CDR2: SQVTM and ANQGSEA. The CDR3 covers 12 residues. In DNA, the CDR3 is TGCAGCGTTGACGACGGGTGGGATGGCTACACCTTC. It is translated as CSVDDGWDGYTF.

The CDR3 loop is CSLTHPRTGNTEAFF. The DNA for the CDR3 is TGCAGTTTAACCCATCCGAGGACGGGCAACACTGAAGCTTTCTTT. The chain uses TRBV20-1 and TRBJ1-1; D remains ambiguous. CDR1 and CDR2 from the germline V gene are DFQATT and SNEGSKA (reference sequence). V lost 8 bases and J lost 2, with 21 bases in between. The CDR3 contains 15 residues.

This clonotype appeared many times. The V call is TRBV19, the J call TRBJ1-2; 9 nucleotides agree with TRBD1. The germline gives CDR1 LNHDA, CDR2 SQIVND (reference sequence). V dropped 5 bases and J dropped 6; count of bases not matched to a gene: 7. The CDR3 runs to 14 residues. The CDR3 region is CASSLLGQGNGYTF. CDR3 coding DNA: TGTGCCAGTAGTCTCCTGGGACAGGGCAATGGCTACACCTTC. Drawing the rest from reference TRBV19 and TRBJ1-2, the complete variable domain is DGGITQSPKYLFRKEGQNVTLSCEQNLNHDAMYWYRQDPGQGLRLIYYSQIVNDFQKGDIAEGYSVSREKKESFPLTVTSAQKNPTAFYLCASSLLGQGNGYTFGSGTRLTVV.

This clonotype came up many times. The chain couples TRBV20-1 to TRBJ1-4; D remains unclear. The CDR3 has 13 amino acids. Germline CDR1 and CDR2: DFQATT and SNEGSKA (reference sequence). V was shortened by 0 bases and J by 7 bases, with 9 bases between the two germline ends. Here the CDR3 reads CSARDGGSEKLFF. The CDR3 nucleotides read TGCAGTGCTAGAGATGGCGGCAGTGAAAAACTGTTTTTT.